What follows is one TCR beta chain and its context. The record originates from a study of control samples from healthy donors and cancer patients. The germline gives CDR1 LNHDA, CDR2 SQIVND (reference sequence). The length of the CDR3 is 12 residues. J gave up 10 bases and V 8 bases, and 6 bases lay outside the gene matches. The table came from immunoSEQ multiplex PCR; TCRdb's copy has only in-frame clones and leaves some out. The data contain about 150,000 clones, 89% of them singletons. Sequenced: blood. The chain joins TRBV19 to TRBJ1-1; 11 bases are shared with TRBD1. This receptor was identified in a man aged 25-40 years in good health. In DNA form, the CDR3 reads TGTGCCAGTCTCCGGACAGGGGGCGCAGCTTTCTTT. Translating gives CASLRTGGAAFF.